This T cell receptor (beta chain) came from a study of identical twins. Points from the study as a whole: The presence of invariant MAIT and iNKT cells could partly confound analyses of zero-insertion sequences. Models underestimated how often monozygotic twins shared out-of-frame TCR alpha.

cDNA molecules carried unique molecular identifiers, and template switching added a universal primer site. MiXCR, applied by TCRdb to the 5' RACE reads, yields one record per CDR3 protein. Here the sample spans under 350,000 distinct CDR3 sequences, just under 9.5% being singletons. On this clonotype itself: Its target is not known.

These data are also associated with another study on yellow fever vaccine responses in identical twins. Per that paper: Reportedly, the response of twins' T cells to the vaccine seemed partly convergent, partly personalized.

The sample consisted of CD8+ T cells sorted from blood. The source is a young woman in good health.

The CDR3 region has the DNA TGTGCCAGCAGCTGGGACCGGGGGGCGAGCACAGATACGCAGTATTTT. It translates to CASSWDRGASTDTQYF. V usage is TRBV7-6 and J usage is TRBJ2-3; tentatively, D is TRBD2 (7 bases). Trimming left V 4 bases short and J 0 bases short, with 14 bases between. CDR3 length equals 16 residues. CDR1 and CDR2 from the germline V gene are SGHVS and FNYEAQ.